Listed below are T cell receptor beta chains from one sample, sequenced in a study of shared clonotypes between healthy human individuals. TCRdb keeps only in-frame clones here, not all; method: immunoSEQ multiplex PCR. Of roughly 770,000 clones listed, 96% are singletons. Sequenced input: naive CD8+ T cells sorted from blood. These receptors originate from a man aged 25-40 years in good health. Both conserved end residues are part of each CDR3. The D gene is left open where the match is weak. Clone size appears in some rows only: once, few, many, or a class for an expanded clone.

v_call	j_call	d_call	clone_size	cdr3_aa	cdr3_nt
TRBV4-3	TRBJ2-1	.	.	CASSQARDLTTEQFF	TGCGCCAGCAGCCAGGCACGGGACCTCACGACGGAGCAGTTCTTC
TRBV4-2	TRBJ2-5	.	.	CASGDLSGTETQYF	TGTGCCAGCGGGGACCTCTCCGGTACTGAGACCCAGTACTTC
TRBV28	TRBJ1-2	.	.	CASSLVGATINYGYTF	TGTGCCAGCAGTTTGGTTGGGGCCACCATTAACTATGGCTACACCTTC
TRBV4-3	TRBJ2-7	.	.	CASSQVRQDDYEQYF	TGCGCCAGCAGCCAAGTAAGGCAGGACGACTACGAGCAGTACTTC
TRBV13	TRBJ2-3	.	.	CASSRATSTDTQYF	TGTGCCAGCAGCCGAGCCACTAGCACAGATACGCAGTATTTT
TRBV7-3	TRBJ2-2	TRBD2	.	CASSFSGLAGEAGELFF	TGTGCCAGCAGCTTCTCGGGACTAGCGGGAGAAGCCGGGGAGCTGTTTTTT
TRBV4-3	TRBJ2-7	TRBD1	.	CASSQVDQDRTYEQYF	TGCGCCAGCAGCCAAGTTGACCAGGACAGGACCTACGAGCAGTACTTC
TRBV28	TRBJ2-7	TRBD1	.	CASSPYRSRDRGFNEQYF	TGTGCCAGCAGTCCCTACCGGAGCCGGGACAGGGGATTCAACGAGCAGTACTTC
TRBV27	TRBJ2-7	.	.	CASSLTPAGSSYEQYF	TGTGCCAGCAGTTTAACTCCAGCTGGAAGCTCCTACGAGCAGTACTTC
TRBV28	TRBJ2-1	.	.	CASSRGKGYNEQFF	TGTGCCAGCAGCCGCGGAAAGGGGTACAATGAGCAGTTCTTC
TRBV19	TRBJ2-1	TRBD1	.	CASSFPHWDSVYNEQFF	TGTGCCAGTAGTTTCCCCCATTGGGACAGCGTTTACAATGAGCAGTTCTTC
TRBV11-2	TRBJ2-7	TRBD2	.	CASRQREGLAYEQYF	TGTGCCAGCAGACAGCGGGAGGGCCTAGCCTACGAGCAGTACTTC
TRBV11-2	TRBJ2-7	TRBD1	once	CASSPSFGTGVSYEQYF	TGTGCCAGCAGCCCGAGTTTTGGGACAGGAGTCTCCTACGAGCAGTACTTC
TRBV7-3	TRBJ2-5	TRBD2	.	CASSLGLAGAQETQYF	TGTGCCAGCAGCTTGGGACTAGCGGGAGCCCAGGAGACCCAGTACTTC
TRBV18	TRBJ2-5	TRBD1	.	CASSPSTGRETQYF	TGTGCCAGCTCACCGTCGACAGGGAGAGAGACCCAGTACTTC
TRBV10-3	TRBJ2-7	.	.	CAISRINGDVYEQYF	TGTGCCATCAGCAGAATAAACGGAGATGTGTACGAGCAGTACTTC
TRBV19	TRBJ1-2	.	.	CASSIEGRDGVNYGYTF	TGTGCCAGTAGTATAGAGGGGCGGGACGGAGTTAACTATGGCTACACCTTC
TRBV10-1	TRBJ2-1	TRBD2	.	CASSRRGLAIDEQFF	TGCGCCAGCTCCCGACGGGGACTAGCCATCGATGAGCAGTTCTTC
TRBV4-3	TRBJ2-2	TRBD2	.	CASSEGLAANTGELFF	TGCGCCAGCAGCGAAGGCCTAGCGGCGAACACCGGGGAGCTGTTTTTT
TRBV5-1	TRBJ2-7	TRBD1	.	CASSLGQGVVSYEQYF	TGCGCCAGCAGCTTGGGACAGGGGGTTGTCTCCTACGAGCAGTACTTC
TRBV10-3	TRBJ2-7	TRBD1	.	CAIRTDRAKDEQYF	TGTGCCATCAGGACTGACAGGGCAAAGGACGAGCAGTACTTC
TRBV5-8	TRBJ2-7	.	.	CASSPASYEQYF	TGTGCCAGCAGCCCGGCGTCCTACGAGCAGTACTTC
TRBV29-1	TRBJ2-7	TRBD1	.	CSVEDGTGKGWQYF	TGCAGCGTTGAAGATGGGACAGGGAAAGGGTGGCAGTACTTC
TRBV5-4	TRBJ2-7	TRBD2	.	CASSLPAGEVSYEQYF	TGTGCCAGCAGTTTACCGGCGGGAGAGGTCTCCTACGAGCAGTACTTC
TRBV7-9	TRBJ2-3	TRBD2	.	CASSPSGGGTDTQYF	TGTGCCAGCAGCCCCTCGGGGGGGGGCACAGATACGCAGTATTTT
TRBV28	TRBJ2-3	.	once	CASAGVAATSTDTQYF	TGTGCCAGCGCTGGGGTAGCCGCTACTAGCACAGATACGCAGTATTTT
TRBV5-1	TRBJ1-1	.	.	CASSLEDYTEAFF	TGCGCCAGCAGCTTGGAAGATTACACTGAAGCTTTCTTT
TRBV20-1	TRBJ2-7	.	.	CSVGDSYEQYF	TGCAGTGTCGGGGACTCCTACGAGCAGTACTTC
TRBV7-9	TRBJ1-4	.	.	CASSATGQNEKLFF	TGTGCCAGCAGCGCAACAGGACAGAATGAAAAACTGTTTTTT
TRBV5-1	TRBJ2-3	.	.	CASSDPLGTDTQYF	TGCGCCAGCAGCGATCCTCTGGGCACAGATACGCAGTATTTT
TRBV7-9	TRBJ2-7	.	.	CASSLAQGRYEQYF	TGTGCCAGCAGCTTAGCACAGGGGAGGTACGAGCAGTACTTC
TRBV19	TRBJ2-1	.	once	CASSIDSGSHLYNEQFF	TGTGCCAGTAGTATAGACAGTGGTTCTCATCTCTACAATGAGCAGTTCTTC
TRBV7-9	TRBJ1-4	.	.	CASSLAQNPSPNEKLFF	TGTGCCAGCAGCTTAGCGCAGAACCCATCCCCTAATGAAAAACTGTTTTTT
TRBV29-1	TRBJ1-4	.	.	CSASETYEKLFF	TGCAGCGCGTCCGAGACGTATGAAAAACTGTTTTTT
TRBV7-8	TRBJ2-1	.	.	CASSHEVNEQFF	TGTGCCAGCAGCCACGAGGTCAATGAGCAGTTCTTC
TRBV30	TRBJ1-2	.	.	CAWSVGVGDGYTF	TGTGCCTGGAGTGTAGGGGTAGGGGATGGCTACACCTTC
TRBV9	TRBJ2-5	.	.	CASSVVSRETQYF	TGTGCCAGCAGCGTAGTGTCTAGAGAGACCCAGTACTTC
TRBV10-1	TRBJ1-4	.	.	CASKGPLEEKLFF	TGCGCCAGCAAAGGACCGCTTGAGGAAAAACTGTTTTTT
TRBV4-3	TRBJ2-7	.	.	CASSQDGGGPEQYF	TGCGCCAGCAGCCAAGATGGGGGAGGCCCCGAGCAGTACTTC
TRBV29-1	TRBJ2-7	TRBD2	.	CSVVALAGAYEQYF	TGCAGCGTTGTCGCACTAGCGGGTGCCTACGAGCAGTACTTC
TRBV6-6	TRBJ2-5	.	.	CASTANQETQYF	TGTGCCAGCACTGCAAACCAAGAGACCCAGTACTTC
TRBV27	TRBJ2-7	.	.	CASSVTPGTQWEQYF	TGTGCCAGCAGCGTAACCCCCGGGACCCAGTGGGAGCAGTACTTC
TRBV7-6	TRBJ2-5	TRBD2	.	CASSFRLAGRQETQYF	TGTGCCAGCAGCTTCAGACTAGCGGGACGACAAGAGACCCAGTACTTC
TRBV7-9	TRBJ2-7	.	.	CASSWTAYEQYF	TGTGCCAGCAGCTGGACAGCGTACGAGCAGTACTTC
TRBV18	TRBJ2-3	TRBD2	once	CASSPSAGVTSPTQYF	TGTGCCAGCTCACCATCGGCGGGAGTCACCTCGCCTACGCAGTATTTT
TRBV28	TRBJ2-1	TRBD2	.	CASSSGLAEQFF	TGTGCCAGCAGTTCCGGACTAGCGGAGCAGTTCTTC